This TCR beta chain appears in the sequencing data of a study of T cell responses to AZD1222 COVID-19 vaccine. Study context: Second doses were pooled across both intervals (about 4 or about 12 weeks).

CDR1 SGHDN and CDR2 FVKESK come from the germline V gene. This CDR3 region has 14 residues. Between the trimmed V and J ends, which lost 3 bases and 4 bases, there was a span of 12 bases. Study outcomes and limitations: Unmutated variant regions reportedly attract nearly half of all spike-specific TCRs. Spike-wide coverage was observed for vaccine-associated CD4 TCRs, with dominant responses at 160-218 and 743-854. Every sample of the repertoires postdated the peak T cell response.

In the case of this clone: Its antigen is not known.

Assay: immunoSEQ multiplex PCR; the TCRdb copy retains only in-frame clones and omits some. The sample includes some 130,000 clones, over 85% of them seen just once. The material sequenced was peripheral blood, taken on day 0 of AZD1222 vaccination. The sequence was collected from an adult in good health. J is TRBJ1-1 and V is TRBV14; no firm D call. The CDR3 DNA reads TGTGCCAGCAGCCACAGGCTTGAAAGCACTGAAGCTTTCTTT. Translating it yields CASSHRLESTEAFF.